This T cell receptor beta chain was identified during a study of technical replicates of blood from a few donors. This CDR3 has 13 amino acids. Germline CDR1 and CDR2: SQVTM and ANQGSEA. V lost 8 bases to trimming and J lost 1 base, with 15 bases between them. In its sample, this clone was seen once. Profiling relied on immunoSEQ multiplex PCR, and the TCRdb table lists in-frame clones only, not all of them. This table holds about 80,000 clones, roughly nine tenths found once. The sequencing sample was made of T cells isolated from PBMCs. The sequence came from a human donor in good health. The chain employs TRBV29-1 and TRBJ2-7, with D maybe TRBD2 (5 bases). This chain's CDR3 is CSFYFGNSYEQYF. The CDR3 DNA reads TGCAGCTTCTACTTCGGGAATTCCTACGAGCAGTACTTC.